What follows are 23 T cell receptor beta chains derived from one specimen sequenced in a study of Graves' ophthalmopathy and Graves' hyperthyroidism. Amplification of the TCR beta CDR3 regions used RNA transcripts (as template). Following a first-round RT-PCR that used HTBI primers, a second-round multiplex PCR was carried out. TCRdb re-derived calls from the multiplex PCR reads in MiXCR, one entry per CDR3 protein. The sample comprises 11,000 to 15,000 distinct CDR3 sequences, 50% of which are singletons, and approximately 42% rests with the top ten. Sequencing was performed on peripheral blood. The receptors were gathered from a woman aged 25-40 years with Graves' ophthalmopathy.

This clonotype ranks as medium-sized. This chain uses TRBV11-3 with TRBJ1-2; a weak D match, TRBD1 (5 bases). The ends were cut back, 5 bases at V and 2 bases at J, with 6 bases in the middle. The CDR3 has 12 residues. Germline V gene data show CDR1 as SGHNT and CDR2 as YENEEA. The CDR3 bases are TGTGCCAGCAGCAAGGGGAACTATGGCTACACCTTC. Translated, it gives CASSKGNYGYTF.

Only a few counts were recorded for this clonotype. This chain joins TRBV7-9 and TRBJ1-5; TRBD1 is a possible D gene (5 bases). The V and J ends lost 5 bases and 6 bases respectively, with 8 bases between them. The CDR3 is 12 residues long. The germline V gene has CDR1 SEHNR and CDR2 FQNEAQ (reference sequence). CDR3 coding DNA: TGTGCCAGCAGCGGAGGGGTTCAGCCCCAGCATTTT. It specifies CASSGGVQPQHF.

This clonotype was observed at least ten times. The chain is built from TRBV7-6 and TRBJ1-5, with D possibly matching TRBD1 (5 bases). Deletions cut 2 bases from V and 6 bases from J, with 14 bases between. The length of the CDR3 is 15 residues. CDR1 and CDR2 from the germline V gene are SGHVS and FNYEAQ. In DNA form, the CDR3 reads TGTGCCAGCAGCTTACGCGACAGATTGAGTCAGCCCCAGCATTTT. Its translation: CASSLRDRLSQPQHF.

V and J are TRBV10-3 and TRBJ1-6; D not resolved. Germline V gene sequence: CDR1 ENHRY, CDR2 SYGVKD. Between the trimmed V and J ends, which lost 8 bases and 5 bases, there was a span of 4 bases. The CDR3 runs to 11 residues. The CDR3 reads CAIGDNSPLHF. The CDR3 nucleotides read TGTGCCATCGGAGATAATTCACCCCTCCACTTT.

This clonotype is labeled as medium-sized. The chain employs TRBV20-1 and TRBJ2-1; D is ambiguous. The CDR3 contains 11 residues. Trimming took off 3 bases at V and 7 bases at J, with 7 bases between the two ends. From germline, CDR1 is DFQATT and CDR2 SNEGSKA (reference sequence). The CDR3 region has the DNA TGCAGTGCTAGGCAAGCGAATGAGCAGTTCTTC. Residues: CSARQANEQFF.

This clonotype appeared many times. CDR3 residues: CASSIDQETQYF. The CDR3 DNA reads as TGTGCCAGTAGTATAGACCAAGAGACCCAGTACTTC. This chain links TRBV19 with TRBJ2-5; D gene unclear. Germline CDR1 and CDR2: LNHDA and SQIVND (reference sequence). V dropped 0 bases and J dropped 1 base, with 0 bases sitting between them. The CDR3 totals 12 residues.

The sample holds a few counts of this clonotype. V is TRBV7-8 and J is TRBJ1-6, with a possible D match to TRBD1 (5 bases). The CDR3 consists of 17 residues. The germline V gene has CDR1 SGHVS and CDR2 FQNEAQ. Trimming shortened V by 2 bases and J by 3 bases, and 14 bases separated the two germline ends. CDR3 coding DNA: TGTGCCAGCAGCTTAAGGGCAGGGAGCTACTATAATTCACCCCTCCACTTT. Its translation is CASSLRAGSYYNSPLHF. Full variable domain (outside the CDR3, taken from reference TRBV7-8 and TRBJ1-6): GAGVSQSPRYKVAKRGQDVALRCDPISGHVSLFWYQQALGQGPEFLTYFQNEAQLDKSGLPSDRFFAERPEGSVSTLKIQRTQQEDSAVYLCASSLRAGSYYNSPLHFGNGTRLTVT.

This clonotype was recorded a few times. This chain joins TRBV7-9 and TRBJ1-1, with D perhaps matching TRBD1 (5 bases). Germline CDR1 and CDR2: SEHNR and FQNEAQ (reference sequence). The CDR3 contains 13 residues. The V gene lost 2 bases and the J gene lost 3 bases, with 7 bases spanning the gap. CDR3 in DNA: TGTGCCAGCAGCTTAAGAGGGGACACTGAAGCTTTCTTT. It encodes CASSLRGDTEAFF.

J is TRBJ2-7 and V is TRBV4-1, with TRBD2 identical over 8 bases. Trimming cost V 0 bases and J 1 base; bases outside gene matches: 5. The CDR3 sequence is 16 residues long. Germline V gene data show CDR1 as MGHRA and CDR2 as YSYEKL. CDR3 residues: CASSQDSGTRSYEQYF. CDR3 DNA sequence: TGCGCCAGCAGCCAAGATTCTGGGACTAGGTCCTACGAGCAGTACTTC.

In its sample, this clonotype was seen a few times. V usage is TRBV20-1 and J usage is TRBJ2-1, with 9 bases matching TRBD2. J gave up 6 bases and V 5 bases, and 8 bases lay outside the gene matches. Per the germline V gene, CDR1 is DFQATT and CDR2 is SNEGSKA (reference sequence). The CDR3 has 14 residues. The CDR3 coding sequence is TGCAGTGCTCCCCGGGCGGGAGGGATCAATGAGCAGTTCTTC. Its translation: CSAPRAGGINEQFF.

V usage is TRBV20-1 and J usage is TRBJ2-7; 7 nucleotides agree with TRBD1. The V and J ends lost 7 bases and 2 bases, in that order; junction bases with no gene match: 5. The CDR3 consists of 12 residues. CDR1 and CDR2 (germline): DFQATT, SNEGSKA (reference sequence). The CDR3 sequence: CSVGGEPYEQYF. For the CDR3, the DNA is TGCAGTGTAGGGGGCGAGCCCTACGAGCAGTACTTC.

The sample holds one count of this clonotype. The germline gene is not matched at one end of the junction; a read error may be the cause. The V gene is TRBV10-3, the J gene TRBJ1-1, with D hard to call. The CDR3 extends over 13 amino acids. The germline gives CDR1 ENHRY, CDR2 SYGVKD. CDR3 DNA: TGTGCCAGCAGTTACGAACAGAACACTGAAGCTTTCTTT. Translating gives CASSYEQNTEAFF.

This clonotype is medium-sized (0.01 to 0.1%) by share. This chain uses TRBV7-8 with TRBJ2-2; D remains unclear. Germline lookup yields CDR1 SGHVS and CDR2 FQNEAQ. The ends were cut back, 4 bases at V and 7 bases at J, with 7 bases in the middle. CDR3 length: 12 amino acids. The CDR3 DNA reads TGTGCCAGCAGCTCCTACGACGGGGAGCTGTTTTTT. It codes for CASSSYDGELFF.

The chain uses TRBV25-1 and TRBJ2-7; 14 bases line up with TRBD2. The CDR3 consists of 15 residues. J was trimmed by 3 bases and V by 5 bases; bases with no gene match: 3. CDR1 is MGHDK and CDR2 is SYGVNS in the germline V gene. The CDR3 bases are TGTGCCAGCAGTAAGGGACTAGCGGGAGTCTACGAGCAGTACTTC. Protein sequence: CASSKGLAGVYEQYF.

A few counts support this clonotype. This CDR3 reads CASSQAPGGFAFEQYF. Written as DNA, the CDR3 is TGCGCCAGCAGCCAAGCACCGGGAGGGTTTGCCTTCGAGCAGTACTTC. V usage is TRBV4-1 and J usage is TRBJ2-7, with 8 bases lining up with TRBD2. The CDR3 is 16 residues long. Germline CDR1 reads MGHRA; CDR2 reads YSYEKL. J was trimmed by 6 bases and V by 1 base; bases with no gene match: 11.

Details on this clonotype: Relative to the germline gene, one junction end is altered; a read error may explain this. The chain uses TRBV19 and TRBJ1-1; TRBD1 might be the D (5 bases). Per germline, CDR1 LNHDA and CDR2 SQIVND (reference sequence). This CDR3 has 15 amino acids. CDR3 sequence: CVSSPSGHPGTEAFF. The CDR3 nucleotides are TGTGTCAGTAGTCCCTCAGGGCACCCTGGGACTGAAGCTTTCTTT. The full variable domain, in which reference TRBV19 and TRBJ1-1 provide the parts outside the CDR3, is DGGITQSPKYLFRKEGQNVTLSCEQNLNHDAMYWYRQDPGQGLRLIYYSQIVNDFQKGDIAEGYSVSREKKESFPLTVTSAQKNPTAFYLCVSSPSGHPGTEAFFGQGTRLTVV.

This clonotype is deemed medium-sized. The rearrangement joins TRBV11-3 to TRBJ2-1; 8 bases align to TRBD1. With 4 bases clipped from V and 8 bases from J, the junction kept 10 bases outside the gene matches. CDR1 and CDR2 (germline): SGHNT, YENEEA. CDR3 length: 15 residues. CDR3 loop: CASSSPGQDSDEQFF. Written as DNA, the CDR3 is TGTGCCAGCAGCTCACCGGGACAGGATTCCGATGAGCAGTTCTTC.

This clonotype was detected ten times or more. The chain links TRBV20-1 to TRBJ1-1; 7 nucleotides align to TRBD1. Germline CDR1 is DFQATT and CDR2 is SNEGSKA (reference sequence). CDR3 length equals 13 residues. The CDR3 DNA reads TGCAGCCCGCTAGGGGGCAGCAACACTGAAGCTTTCTTT. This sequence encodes CSPLGGSNTEAFF.

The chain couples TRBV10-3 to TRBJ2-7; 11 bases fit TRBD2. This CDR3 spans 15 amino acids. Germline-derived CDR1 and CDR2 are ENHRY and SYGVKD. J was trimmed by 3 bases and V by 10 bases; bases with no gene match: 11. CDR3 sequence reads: CASTDPTSGSYEQYF. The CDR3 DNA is TGTGCCAGCACAGACCCTACTAGCGGGAGCTACGAGCAGTACTTC.

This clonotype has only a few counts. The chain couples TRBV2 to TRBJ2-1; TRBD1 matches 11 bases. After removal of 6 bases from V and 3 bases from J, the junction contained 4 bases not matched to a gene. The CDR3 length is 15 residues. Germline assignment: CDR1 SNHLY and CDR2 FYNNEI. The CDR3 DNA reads TGTGCCAGCAGGGGACAGGGGGGACTCTACAATGAGCAGTTCTTC. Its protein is CASRGQGGLYNEQFF.

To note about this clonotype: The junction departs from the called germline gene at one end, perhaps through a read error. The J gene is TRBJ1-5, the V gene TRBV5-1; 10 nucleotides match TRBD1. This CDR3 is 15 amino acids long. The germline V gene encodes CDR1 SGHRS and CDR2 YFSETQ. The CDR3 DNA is TGCGCCAGCAGTGAAGGGACAGGGGTTCAACAGCCCCATCATTTT. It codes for CASSEGTGVQQPHHF.

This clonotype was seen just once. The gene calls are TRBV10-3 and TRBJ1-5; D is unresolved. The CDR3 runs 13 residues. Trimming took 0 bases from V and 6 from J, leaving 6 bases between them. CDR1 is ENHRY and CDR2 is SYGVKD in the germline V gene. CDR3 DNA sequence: TGTGCCATCAGTGAGTCGGGTGGTCAGCCCCAGCATTTT. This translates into CAISESGGQPQHF.

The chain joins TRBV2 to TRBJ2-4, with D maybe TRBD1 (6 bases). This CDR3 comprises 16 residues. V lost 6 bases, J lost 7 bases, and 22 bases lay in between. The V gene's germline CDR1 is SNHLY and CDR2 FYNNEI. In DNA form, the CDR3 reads TGTGCCAGCAGCGTAACCGGGACACGTTTATCGAACATTCAGTACTTC. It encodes CASSVTGTRLSNIQYF. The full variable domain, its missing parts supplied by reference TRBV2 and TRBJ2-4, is EPEVTQTPSHQVTQMGQEVILRCVPISNHLYFYWYRQILGQKVEFLVSFYNNEISEKSEIFDDQFSVERPDGSNFTLKIRSTKLEDSAMYFCASSVTGTRLSNIQYFGAGTRLSVL.